The clone carrying this T cell receptor beta chain was picked up a small number of times. What it binds is unknown. Since a much larger clone is just one base distant, this may be a read error. Unmatched junction bases numbered 7, after V lost 5 bases and J lost 5 bases. CDR3 length: 15 amino acids. With MiXCR, TCRdb called clones anew from the PCR reads. This sample has around 15,000 clones, with roughly 20% found just once. This sample was included in a study of metastatic and nonmetastatic thyroid tumors. Study-wide context: Comparison of repertoires was carried out across blood and tumor or nodule tissue from malignant and benign thyroid patients. Whole-study findings and limits: It was reported that TCR beta diversity was significantly higher in malignant thyroid tumors than benign nodules, in blood and tumor.

Every patient underwent thyroid surgery untreated. The receptor was isolated from a female donor with papillary thyroid cancer or a benign thyroid nodule (not recorded which). Some clones in this sample may be carry-over from other donors' samples. This chain links TRBV12-3 or TRBV12-4 with TRBJ2-1, with TRBD2 identical over 9 bases. The sample consisted of adjacent normal tissue. CDR3 sequence reads: CASSLISGSDNEQFF. DNA of the CDR3: TGTGCCAGCAGTCTGATTAGCGGGAGTGACAATGAGCAGTTCTTC.